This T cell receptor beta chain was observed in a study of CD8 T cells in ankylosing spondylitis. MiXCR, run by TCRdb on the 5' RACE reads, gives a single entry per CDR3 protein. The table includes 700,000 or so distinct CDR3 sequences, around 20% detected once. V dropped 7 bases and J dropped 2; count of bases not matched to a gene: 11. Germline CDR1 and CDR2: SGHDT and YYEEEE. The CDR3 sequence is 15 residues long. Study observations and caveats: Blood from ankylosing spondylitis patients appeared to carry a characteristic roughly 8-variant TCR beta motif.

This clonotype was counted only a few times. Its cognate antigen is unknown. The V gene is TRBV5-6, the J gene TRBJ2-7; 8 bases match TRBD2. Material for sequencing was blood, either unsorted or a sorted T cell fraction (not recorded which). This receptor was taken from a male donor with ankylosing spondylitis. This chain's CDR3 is CASGRPGGPTYEQYF. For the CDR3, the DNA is TGTGCCAGCGGGAGACCGGGGGGGCCCACCTACGAGCAGTACTTC.